This TCR beta chain was retrieved from a study of T-cell reconstitution after alpha-beta-depleted transplantation in children. As to this clonotype: What it binds is unknown.

This CDR3 contains 13 residues. V was pared by 4 bases and J by 0 bases, with 6 bases between. Germline V gene sequence: CDR1 LNHDA, CDR2 SQIVND (reference sequence). Study outcomes and limitations: The high TCRbeta diversity at day 60 in some patients came from surviving recipient T cells and thymic progenitors. Most T-cell counts and diversity one year after the transplant came from T cells that were newly produced. Two months or so post-transplant, alpha-beta T cells reportedly derived from several hundred expanded graft clones.

Unique molecular identifiers featured in how the TCRbeta library was prepared. TCRdb re-called the PCR reads with MiXCR, one entry per CDR3 protein. The sample lists fewer than 350,000 distinct CDR3 sequences; around a tenth were seen once. The rearrangement uses TRBV19 and TRBJ1-1; no clear D. The receptor's source is a male patient between 2 and 15 years old who had a stem cell transplant for chronic granulomatous disease, so the T cells may come from the graft donor. Specimen: peripheral blood, collected 180 days after TCRalphabeta/CD19-depleted stem cell transplant. CDR3 residues: CASSTRVNTEAFF. CDR3 sequence (DNA): TGTGCCAGTAGTACCCGGGTGAACACTGAAGCTTTCTTT.